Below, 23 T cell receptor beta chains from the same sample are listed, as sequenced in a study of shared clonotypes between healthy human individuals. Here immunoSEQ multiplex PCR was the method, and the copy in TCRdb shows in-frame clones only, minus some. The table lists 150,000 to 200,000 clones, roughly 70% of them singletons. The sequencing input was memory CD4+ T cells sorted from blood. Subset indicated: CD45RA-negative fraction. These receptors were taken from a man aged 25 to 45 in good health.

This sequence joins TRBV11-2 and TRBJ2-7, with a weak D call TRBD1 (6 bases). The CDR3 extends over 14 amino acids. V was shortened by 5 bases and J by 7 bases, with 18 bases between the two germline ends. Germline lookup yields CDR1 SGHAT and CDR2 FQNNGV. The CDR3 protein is CASSVSRIQGEQYF. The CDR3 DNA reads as TGTGCCAGCAGCGTTAGTAGGATTCAGGGGGAGCAGTACTTC.

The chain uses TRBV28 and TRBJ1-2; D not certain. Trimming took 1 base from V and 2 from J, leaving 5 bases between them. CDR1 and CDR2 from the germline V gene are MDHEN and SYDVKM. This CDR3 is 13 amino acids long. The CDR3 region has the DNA TGTGCCAGCAGTTTATCCCCGAACTATGGCTACACCTTC. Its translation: CASSLSPNYGYTF.

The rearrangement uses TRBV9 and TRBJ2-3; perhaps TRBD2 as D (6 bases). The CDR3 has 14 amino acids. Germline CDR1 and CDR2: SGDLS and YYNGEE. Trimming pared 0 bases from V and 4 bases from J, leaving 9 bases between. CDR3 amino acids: CASSVGGNADTQYF. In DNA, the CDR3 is TGTGCCAGCAGCGTAGGCGGGAATGCAGATACGCAGTATTTT.

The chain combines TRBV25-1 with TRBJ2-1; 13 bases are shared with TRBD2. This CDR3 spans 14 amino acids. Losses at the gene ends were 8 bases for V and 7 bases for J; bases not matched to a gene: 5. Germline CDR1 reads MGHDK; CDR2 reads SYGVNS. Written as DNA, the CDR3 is TGTGCCAGCGGGGGACTAGCGGGAAAGAATGAGCAGTTCTTC. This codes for CASGGLAGKNEQFF.

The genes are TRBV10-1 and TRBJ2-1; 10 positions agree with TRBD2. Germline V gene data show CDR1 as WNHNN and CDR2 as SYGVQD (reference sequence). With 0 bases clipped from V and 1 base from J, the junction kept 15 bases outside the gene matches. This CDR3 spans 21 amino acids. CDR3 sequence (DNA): TGCGCCAGCAGTGAGTCGACGAGCGGGAGGGCCTTTCTAGCATCCTACAATGAGCAGTTCTTC. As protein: CASSESTSGRAFLASYNEQFF.

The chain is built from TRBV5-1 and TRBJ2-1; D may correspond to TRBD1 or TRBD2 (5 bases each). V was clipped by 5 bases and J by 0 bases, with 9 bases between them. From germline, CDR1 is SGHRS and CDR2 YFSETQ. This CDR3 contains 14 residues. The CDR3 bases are TGCGCCAGCAGACGGGACGGCTCCTACAATGAGCAGTTCTTC. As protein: CASRRDGSYNEQFF.

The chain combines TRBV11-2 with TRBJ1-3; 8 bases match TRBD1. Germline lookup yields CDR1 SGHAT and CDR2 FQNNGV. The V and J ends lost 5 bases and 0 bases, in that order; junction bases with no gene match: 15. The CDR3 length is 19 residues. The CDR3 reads CASSLRSDGTGSSGNTIYF. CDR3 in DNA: TGTGCCAGCAGCCTACGGTCCGACGGGACAGGAAGCTCTGGAAACACCATATATTTT.

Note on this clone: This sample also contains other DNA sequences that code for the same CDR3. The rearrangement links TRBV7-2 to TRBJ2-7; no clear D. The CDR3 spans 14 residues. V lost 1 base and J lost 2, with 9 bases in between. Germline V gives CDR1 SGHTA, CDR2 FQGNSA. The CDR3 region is CASSLGGTAYEQYF. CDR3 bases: TGTGCCAGCAGCTTAGGAGGTACGGCCTACGAGCAGTACTTC.

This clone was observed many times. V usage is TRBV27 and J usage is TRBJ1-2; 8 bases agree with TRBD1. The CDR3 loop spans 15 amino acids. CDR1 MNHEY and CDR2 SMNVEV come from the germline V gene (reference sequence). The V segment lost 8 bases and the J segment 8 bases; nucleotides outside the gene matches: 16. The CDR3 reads CASHSPDRVLGGYTF. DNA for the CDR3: TGTGCCAGCCACTCACCGGACAGGGTCCTTGGAGGCTACACCTTC.

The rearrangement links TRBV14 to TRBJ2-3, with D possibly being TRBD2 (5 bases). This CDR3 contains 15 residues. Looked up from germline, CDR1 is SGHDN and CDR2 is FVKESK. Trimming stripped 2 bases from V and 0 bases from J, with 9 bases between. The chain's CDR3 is CASSQLLVSTDTQYF. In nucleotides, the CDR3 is TGTGCCAGCAGCCAACTACTAGTAAGCACAGATACGCAGTATTTT. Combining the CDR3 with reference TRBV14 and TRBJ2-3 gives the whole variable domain EAGVTQFPSHSVIEKGQTVTLRCDPISGHDNLYWYRRVMGKEIKFLLHFVKESKQDESGMPNNRFLAERTGGTYSTLKVQPAELEDSGVYFCASSQLLVSTDTQYFGPGTRLTVL.

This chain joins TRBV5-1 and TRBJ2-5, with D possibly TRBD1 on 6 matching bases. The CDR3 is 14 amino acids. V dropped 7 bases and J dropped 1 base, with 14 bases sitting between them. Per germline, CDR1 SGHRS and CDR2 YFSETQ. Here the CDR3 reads CASRPGQVQETQYF. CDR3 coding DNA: TGCGCCAGCCGGCCGGGACAAGTCCAAGAGACCCAGTACTTC. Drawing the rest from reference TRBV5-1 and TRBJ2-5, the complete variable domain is KAGVTQTPRYLIKTRGQQVTLSCSPISGHRSVSWYQQTPGQGLQFLFEYFSETQRNKGNFPGRFSGRQFSNSRSEMNVSTLELGDSALYLCASRPGQVQETQYFGPGTRLLVL.

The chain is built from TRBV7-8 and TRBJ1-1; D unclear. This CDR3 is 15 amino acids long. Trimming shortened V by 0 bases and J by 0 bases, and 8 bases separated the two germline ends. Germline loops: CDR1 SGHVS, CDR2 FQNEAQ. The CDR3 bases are TGTGCCAGCAGCTTAGCTCCGGGCATGAACACTGAAGCTTTCTTT. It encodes CASSLAPGMNTEAFF.

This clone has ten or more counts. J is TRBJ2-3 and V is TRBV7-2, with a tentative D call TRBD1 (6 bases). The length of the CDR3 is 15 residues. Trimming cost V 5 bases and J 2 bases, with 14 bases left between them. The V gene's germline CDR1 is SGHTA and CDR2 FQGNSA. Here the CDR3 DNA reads TGTGCCAGCAGCCGAGGACAGCTTCTCACAGATACGCAGTATTTT. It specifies CASSRGQLLTDTQYF.

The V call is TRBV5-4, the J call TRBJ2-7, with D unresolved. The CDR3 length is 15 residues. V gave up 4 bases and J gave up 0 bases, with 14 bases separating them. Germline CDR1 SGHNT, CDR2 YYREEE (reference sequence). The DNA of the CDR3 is TGTGCCAGCAGCCGGAGATTGTCGGTCTCCTACGAGCAGTACTTC. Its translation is CASSRRLSVSYEQYF.

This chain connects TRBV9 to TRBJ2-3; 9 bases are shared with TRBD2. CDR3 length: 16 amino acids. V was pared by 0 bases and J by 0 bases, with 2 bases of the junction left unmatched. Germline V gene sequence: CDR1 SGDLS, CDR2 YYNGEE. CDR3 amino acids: CASSVASGISTDTQYF. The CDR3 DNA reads TGTGCCAGCAGCGTAGCTAGCGGGATAAGCACAGATACGCAGTATTTT.

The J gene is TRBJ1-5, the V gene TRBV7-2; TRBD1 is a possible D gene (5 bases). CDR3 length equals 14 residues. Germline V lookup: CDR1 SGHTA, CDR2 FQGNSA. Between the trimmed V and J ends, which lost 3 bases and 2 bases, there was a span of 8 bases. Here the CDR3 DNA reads TGTGCCAGCAGCTTGGGACGGCGCAATCAGCCCCAGCATTTT. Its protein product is CASSLGRRNQPQHF.

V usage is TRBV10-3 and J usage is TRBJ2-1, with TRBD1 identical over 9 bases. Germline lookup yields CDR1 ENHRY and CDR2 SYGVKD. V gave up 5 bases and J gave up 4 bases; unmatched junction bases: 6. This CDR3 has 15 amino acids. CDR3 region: CAISTGTGQYNEQFF. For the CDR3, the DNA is TGTGCCATCAGTACCGGGACAGGGCAGTACAATGAGCAGTTCTTC.

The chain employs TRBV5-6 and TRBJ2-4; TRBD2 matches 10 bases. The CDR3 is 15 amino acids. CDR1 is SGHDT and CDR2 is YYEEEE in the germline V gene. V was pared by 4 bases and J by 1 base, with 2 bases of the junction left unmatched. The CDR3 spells CASSKREGAKNIQYF. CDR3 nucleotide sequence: TGTGCCAGCAGCAAGCGGGAGGGGGCCAAAAACATTCAGTACTTC.

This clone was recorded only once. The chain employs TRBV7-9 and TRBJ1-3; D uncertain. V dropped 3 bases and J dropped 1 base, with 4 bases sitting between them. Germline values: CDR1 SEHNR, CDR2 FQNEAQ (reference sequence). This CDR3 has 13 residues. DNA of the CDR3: TGTGCCAGCAGCTTCCCTTCTGGAAACACCATATATTTT. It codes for CASSFPSGNTIYF.

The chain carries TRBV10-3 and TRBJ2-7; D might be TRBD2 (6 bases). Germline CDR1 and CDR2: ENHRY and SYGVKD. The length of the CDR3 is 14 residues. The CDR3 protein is CAIRRDLNFYEQYF. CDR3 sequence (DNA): TGTGCTATTCGGAGGGACCTAAATTTCTACGAGCAGTACTTC.

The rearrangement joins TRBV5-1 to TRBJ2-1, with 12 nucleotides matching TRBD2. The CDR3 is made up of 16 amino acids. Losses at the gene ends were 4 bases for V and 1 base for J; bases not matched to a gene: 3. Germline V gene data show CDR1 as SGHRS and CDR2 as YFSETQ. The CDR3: CASSRGLAGSYNEQFF. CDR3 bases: TGCGCCAGCAGCCGAGGACTAGCGGGGTCCTACAATGAGCAGTTCTTC.

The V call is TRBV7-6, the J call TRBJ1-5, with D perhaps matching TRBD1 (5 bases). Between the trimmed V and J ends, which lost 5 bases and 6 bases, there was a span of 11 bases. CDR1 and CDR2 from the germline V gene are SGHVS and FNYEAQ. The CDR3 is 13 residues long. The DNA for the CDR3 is TGTGCCAGCAGCGCAGGGTTTACTCAGCCCCAGCATTTT. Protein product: CASSAGFTQPQHF.

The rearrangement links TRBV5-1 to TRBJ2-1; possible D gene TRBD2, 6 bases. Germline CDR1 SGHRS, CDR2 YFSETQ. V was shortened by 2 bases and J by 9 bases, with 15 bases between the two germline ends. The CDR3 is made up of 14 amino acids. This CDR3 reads CASSLAEGGGEQFF. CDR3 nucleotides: TGCGCCAGCAGCTTAGCGGAGGGTGGTGGTGAGCAGTTCTTC.